The rows below give T cell receptor beta chains drawn from one sample of a study of T-cell reconstitution after alpha-beta-depleted transplantation in children. Each CDR3 protein gets one entry after TCRdb re-called the PCR reads with MiXCR. The sample lists 450,000 to 600,000 distinct CDR3 sequences, 18% occurring once. The sample in question was PBMCs from the stem cell graft donor, obtained from the stem cell graft. The receptors come from a human donor who donated a stem cell graft to a child with acute lymphoblastic leukemia. Both conserved end residues are part of each CDR3. Fields, in order: J gene, V gene, D gene, clone size, CDR3 DNA, CDR3 protein. The D gene is left open where the match is weak. Not every row has a clone size; where given, it reads once, few, many or a size class.

J gene: TRBJ2-1; V gene: TRBV12-3/TRBV12-4; D gene: .; clone size: few; CDR3 DNA: TGTGCCAGCAGTTTGACTGGACAGTACAATGAGCAGTTCTTC; CDR3 protein: CASSLTGQYNEQFF
J gene: TRBJ2-5; V gene: TRBV5-5; D gene: TRBD1; clone size: few; CDR3 DNA: TGTGCCAGCAGGGGACAGGGTCAGACCCAGTACTTC; CDR3 protein: CASRGQGQTQYF
J gene: TRBJ1-5; V gene: TRBV27; D gene: .; clone size: .; CDR3 DNA: TGTGCCAGCAGGACGAGGGGCAATCAGCCCCAGCATTTT; CDR3 protein: CASRTRGNQPQHF
J gene: TRBJ2-5; V gene: TRBV10-3; D gene: .; clone size: .; CDR3 DNA: TGTGCCATCAGTGCGGGGCGCGGGGAGACCCAGTACTTC; CDR3 protein: CAISAGRGETQYF
J gene: TRBJ1-2; V gene: TRBV6-1; D gene: .; clone size: few; CDR3 DNA: TGTGCCAGCAGCCCAGGGGACTCGTTATATGGCTACACCTTC; CDR3 protein: CASSPGDSLYGYTF
J gene: TRBJ2-7; V gene: TRBV5-5; D gene: .; clone size: .; CDR3 DNA: TGTGCCAGCAGCATGCTGACAGGCTACGAGCAGTACTTC; CDR3 protein: CASSMLTGYEQYF
J gene: TRBJ2-7; V gene: TRBV12-3/TRBV12-4; D gene: TRBD1; clone size: .; CDR3 DNA: TGTGCCAGCAGTTGGGGACAGTCCTACGAGCAGTACTTC; CDR3 protein: CASSWGQSYEQYF
J gene: TRBJ2-1; V gene: TRBV5-4; D gene: .; clone size: .; CDR3 DNA: TGTGCCAGCAGAACCAGGGCAGCCGAGCAGTTCTTC; CDR3 protein: CASRTRAAEQFF
J gene: TRBJ2-5; V gene: TRBV27; D gene: TRBD2; clone size: .; CDR3 DNA: TGTGCCAGCAGTTCCACGGGAGGATGGGAGGAGACCCAGTACTTC; CDR3 protein: CASSSTGGWEETQYF
J gene: TRBJ2-7; V gene: TRBV4-1; D gene: .; clone size: few; CDR3 DNA: TGCGCCAGCAGCCACTCTTCGAGGGGGGGAGGGTCCGAGCAGTACTTC; CDR3 protein: CASSHSSRGGGSEQYF
J gene: TRBJ1-2; V gene: TRBV11-2; D gene: .; clone size: .; CDR3 DNA: TGTGCCAGCAGCTTAATAGCAGATGTAGGCTACACCTTC; CDR3 protein: CASSLIADVGYTF
J gene: TRBJ2-7; V gene: TRBV13; D gene: .; clone size: .; CDR3 DNA: TGTGCCAGCAGCTTATTCAGAACCTACGAGCAGTACTTC; CDR3 protein: CASSLFRTYEQYF
J gene: TRBJ2-7; V gene: TRBV4-1; D gene: .; clone size: .; CDR3 DNA: TGCGCCAGCAGCCAAGATGGCGTTAGCTCCTACGAGCAGTACTTC; CDR3 protein: CASSQDGVSSYEQYF
J gene: TRBJ1-2; V gene: TRBV5-1; D gene: .; clone size: .; CDR3 DNA: TGCGCCAGCAGCTTGGCGGCAGGGACCAACTATGGCTACACCTTC; CDR3 protein: CASSLAAGTNYGYTF
J gene: TRBJ2-2; V gene: TRBV25-1; D gene: .; clone size: few; CDR3 DNA: TGTGCCAGCAGCCGCCGGGACAAGTTGAACACCGGGGAGCTGTTTTTT; CDR3 protein: CASSRRDKLNTGELFF
J gene: TRBJ2-7; V gene: TRBV15; D gene: .; clone size: many; CDR3 DNA: TGTGCCACCAGCAGAGAGGGGGTAGGCAACGAGCAGTACTTC; CDR3 protein: CATSREGVGNEQYF
J gene: TRBJ1-5; V gene: TRBV6-1; D gene: TRBD1; clone size: .; CDR3 DNA: TGTGCCAGCAAACAGGGGGCCTCCAATCAGCCCCAGCATTTT; CDR3 protein: CASKQGASNQPQHF
J gene: TRBJ2-7; V gene: TRBV9; D gene: TRBD2; clone size: .; CDR3 DNA: TGTGCCAGCAGCGTAGGACTTGCGGGGGAGGAGCAGTACTTC; CDR3 protein: CASSVGLAGEEQYF
J gene: TRBJ2-7; V gene: TRBV7-9; D gene: TRBD1; clone size: few; CDR3 DNA: TGTGCCAGCAGCTTCCCGACAGGGGCCACCTCCTACGAGCAGTACTTC; CDR3 protein: CASSFPTGATSYEQYF
J gene: TRBJ1-2; V gene: TRBV5-1; D gene: TRBD1; clone size: .; CDR3 DNA: TGCGCCAGCAGCTCACCGGGACAGGAACACTATGGCTACACCTTC; CDR3 protein: CASSSPGQEHYGYTF
J gene: TRBJ2-1; V gene: TRBV5-1; D gene: .; clone size: .; CDR3 DNA: TGCGCCAGCACGGTAGCGGATAGCTCCTACAATGAGCAGTTCTTC; CDR3 protein: CASTVADSSYNEQFF
J gene: TRBJ2-3; V gene: TRBV12-3/TRBV12-4; D gene: .; clone size: .; CDR3 DNA: TGTGCCAGCAGTTTAATAGCAGGGCCCGACCCTAGCACAGATACGCAGTATTTT; CDR3 protein: CASSLIAGPDPSTDTQYF
J gene: TRBJ2-3; V gene: TRBV12-3/TRBV12-4; D gene: TRBD2; clone size: many; CDR3 DNA: TGTGCCAGCAGTCCGGGAGGGCCGATAGATACGCAGTATTTT; CDR3 protein: CASSPGGPIDTQYF
J gene: TRBJ2-3; V gene: TRBV7-8; D gene: .; clone size: .; CDR3 DNA: TGTGCCAGCAGCTCCTCGACAGCCACAGATACGCAGTATTTT; CDR3 protein: CASSSSTATDTQYF
J gene: TRBJ2-7; V gene: TRBV3-1; D gene: TRBD2; clone size: .; CDR3 DNA: TGTGCCAGCAGCTTCTTCGCGGGAGGGCCCTACGAGCAGTACTTC; CDR3 protein: CASSFFAGGPYEQYF
J gene: TRBJ2-7; V gene: TRBV14; D gene: .; clone size: few; CDR3 DNA: TGTGCCAGCAGCCAAAGTTGGGGCTACGAGCAGTACTTC; CDR3 protein: CASSQSWGYEQYF
J gene: TRBJ2-7; V gene: TRBV4-1; D gene: .; clone size: few; CDR3 DNA: TGCGCCAGCAGCCAAGTCAGTCTGGCCTACGAGCAGTACTTC; CDR3 protein: CASSQVSLAYEQYF
J gene: TRBJ1-1; V gene: TRBV12-3/TRBV12-4; D gene: .; clone size: few; CDR3 DNA: TGTGCCAGCAGTTTCGCCCAGGGACTGAACACTGAAGCTTTCTTT; CDR3 protein: CASSFAQGLNTEAFF
J gene: TRBJ2-1; V gene: TRBV7-2; D gene: .; clone size: .; CDR3 DNA: TGTGCCAGCAGCCAACGGGGTAGTTTGGCCTCCTACAATGAGCAGTTCTTC; CDR3 protein: CASSQRGSLASYNEQFF
J gene: TRBJ1-1; V gene: TRBV9; D gene: .; clone size: few; CDR3 DNA: TGTGCCAGCAGCGTAACGGGACAAAGGGACACTGAAGCTTTCTTT; CDR3 protein: CASSVTGQRDTEAFF
J gene: TRBJ2-7; V gene: TRBV7-3; D gene: TRBD1; clone size: few; CDR3 DNA: TGTGCCAGCAGCTTAAGTAAGTTATCCGATGGGACAGACGACTCCTACGAGCAGTACTTC; CDR3 protein: CASSLSKLSDGTDDSYEQYF
J gene: TRBJ2-7; V gene: TRBV7-9; D gene: .; clone size: .; CDR3 DNA: TGTGCCAGCAGCCGGACCGACTACCCCTACGAGCAGTACTTC; CDR3 protein: CASSRTDYPYEQYF
J gene: TRBJ2-1; V gene: TRBV12-3/TRBV12-4; D gene: TRBD2; clone size: many; CDR3 DNA: TGTGCCAGCATTGGGGATAGCGGGAACGAGAATGAGCAGTTCTTC; CDR3 protein: CASIGDSGNENEQFF
J gene: TRBJ2-1; V gene: TRBV5-1; D gene: TRBD2; clone size: few; CDR3 DNA: TGCGCCAGCAGCTACGGGACTAGGGGGAATGAGCAGTTCTTC; CDR3 protein: CASSYGTRGNEQFF
J gene: TRBJ2-7; V gene: TRBV27; D gene: TRBD1; clone size: .; CDR3 DNA: TGTGCCAGCAGTACCCCGGGACAGGGGTTCTACGAGCAGTACTTC; CDR3 protein: CASSTPGQGFYEQYF
J gene: TRBJ2-3; V gene: TRBV6-1; D gene: .; clone size: .; CDR3 DNA: TGTGCCAGCAGCGGTGGGACGGCGAGCACAGATACGCAGTATTTT; CDR3 protein: CASSGGTASTDTQYF
J gene: TRBJ2-1; V gene: TRBV7-9; D gene: TRBD2; clone size: few; CDR3 DNA: TGTGCCAGCAGCTCCAGGACTAGCGGGGGGCTCTACAATGAGCAGTTCTTC; CDR3 protein: CASSSRTSGGLYNEQFF